Below, 10 T cell receptor beta chains from the same sample are listed, as sequenced in a study of T cell responses to AZD1222 COVID-19 vaccine. Data came from immunoSEQ multiplex PCR; TCRdb stores just in-frame clones and leaves some out. The sample contains under 150,000 clones, about 87% of which appear only once. Sequenced material: peripheral blood, taken on day 0 of AZD1222 vaccination. The receptors here all came from an adult in good health.

Details on this clone: A read error may produce the germline difference seen at one junction end. The chain couples TRBV4-2 to TRBJ1-2, with D perhaps matching TRBD1 (5 bases). In germline, CDR1 is LGHNA, CDR2 YNFKEQ. The length of the CDR3 is 13 residues. The CDR3: CASSQGGVPHSSF. Here the CDR3 DNA reads TGTGCCAGCAGCCAAGGGGGGGTCCCTCATTCCTCTTTC.

The chain combines TRBV10-3 with TRBJ1-1; the D is unclear. CDR3 length equals 14 residues. CDR1 ENHRY and CDR2 SYGVKD come from the germline V gene. Trimming pared 6 bases from V and 4 bases from J, leaving 15 bases between. This chain's CDR3 is CAISPGGGITEAFF. DNA of the CDR3: TGTGCCATCAGCCCCGGAGGAGGGATCACTGAAGCTTTCTTT.

The rearrangement joins TRBV5-1 to TRBJ1-4; 9 bases fit TRBD1. The V gene's germline CDR1 is SGHRS and CDR2 YFSETQ. The CDR3 extends over 16 amino acids. With 4 bases clipped from V and 7 bases from J, the junction kept 11 bases outside the gene matches. CDR3: CASSRVTGGIGEKLFF. Here the CDR3 DNA reads TGCGCCAGCAGCCGTGTTACAGGGGGCATCGGTGAAAAACTGTTTTTT.

The chain joins TRBV3-1 (or the pseudogene TRBV3-2) to TRBJ2-5; D ambiguous. The V and J ends lost 4 bases and 2 bases respectively, with 14 bases between them. The germline gives CDR1 LGHDT, CDR2 YNNKEL (reference sequence). The CDR3 consists of 15 residues. In DNA form, the CDR3 reads TGTGCCAGCAGCCCCGGATCCAACATTCAAGAGACCCAGTACTTC. This codes for CASSPGSNIQETQYF.

As for this clone: One junction end does not reproduce the germline sequence, and a read error may be involved. The genes are TRBV5-1 and TRBJ1-4; weak D call: TRBD1 (6 bases). Germline CDR1 is SGHRS and CDR2 is YFSETQ. The CDR3 consists of 14 residues. The CDR3, as DNA: TGCGCCAGCAGATTGGACAGTGGGAATGAAAAACTGTTTTTT. It yields the protein CASRLDSGNEKLFF.

The J gene is TRBJ1-4, the V gene TRBV4-2, with D possibly being TRBD1 (5 bases). This CDR3 region has 14 residues. The germline V and J ends were trimmed by 3 bases and 4 bases, with 9 bases remaining between them. CDR1 and CDR2 from the germline V gene are LGHNA and YNFKEQ. The CDR3 bases are TGTGCCAGCAGCCAGGGGACGGGTAATGAAAAACTGTTTTTT. It is translated as CASSQGTGNEKLFF.

The CDR3 sequence: CASRLRDIELYTF. The CDR3 bases are TGTGCAAGTCGCTTGCGCGACATTGAGCTTTACACCTTC. The chain has TRBV12-2 and TRBJ1-2; the table's D gene call, TRBD1, was not cross checked with the DNA. TRBV12-2 is a pseudogene. The CDR3 runs to 13 residues.

The chain couples TRBV6-6 to TRBJ2-1, with 10 nucleotides matching TRBD2. The CDR3 covers 18 residues. CDR1 is MNHNY and CDR2 is SVGAGI in the germline V gene (reference sequence). The trim removed 6 bases at V and 0 bases at J, leaving 11 bases unmatched. DNA of the CDR3: TGTGCCAGCAGCCGAACCCTACTAGCGGGGAGCTCCTACAATGAGCAGTTCTTC. Protein: CASSRTLLAGSSYNEQFF.

The chain carries TRBV4-3 and TRBJ2-7, with TRBD1 matching over 9 bases. The CDR3 has 14 amino acids. The ends lost 5 bases at V and 5 bases at J; junction bases unmatched: 7. CDR1 is LGHNA, CDR2 YSLEER, per germline. The CDR3 protein is CASSVRDRADEQYF. The CDR3 DNA reads as TGCGCCAGCAGCGTCCGGGACAGGGCGGACGAGCAGTACTTC.

The rearrangement links TRBV7-9 to TRBJ1-4; possibly TRBD1 for D (5 bases). The CDR3 runs to 14 residues. CDR1 and CDR2 from the germline V gene are SEHNR and FQNEAQ (reference sequence). Trimming pared 5 bases from V and 5 bases from J, leaving 12 bases between. The CDR3 protein is CASSPGTYNEKLFF. The CDR3 coding sequence is TGTGCCAGCAGCCCCGGGACTTACAATGAAAAACTGTTTTTT.